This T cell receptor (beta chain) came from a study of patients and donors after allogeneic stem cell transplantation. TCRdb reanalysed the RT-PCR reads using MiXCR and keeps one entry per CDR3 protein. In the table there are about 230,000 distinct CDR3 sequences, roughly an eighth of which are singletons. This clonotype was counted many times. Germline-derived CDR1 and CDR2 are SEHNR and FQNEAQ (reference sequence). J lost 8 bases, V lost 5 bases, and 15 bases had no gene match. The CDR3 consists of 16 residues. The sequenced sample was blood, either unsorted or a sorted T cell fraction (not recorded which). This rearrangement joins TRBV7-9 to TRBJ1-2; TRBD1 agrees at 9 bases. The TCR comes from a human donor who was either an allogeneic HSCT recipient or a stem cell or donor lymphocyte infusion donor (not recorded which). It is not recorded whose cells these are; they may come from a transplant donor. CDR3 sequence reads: CASSRQAGQGGSGYTF. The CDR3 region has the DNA TGTGCCAGCAGCCGACAAGCGGGACAGGGCGGCTCCGGCTACACCTTC.